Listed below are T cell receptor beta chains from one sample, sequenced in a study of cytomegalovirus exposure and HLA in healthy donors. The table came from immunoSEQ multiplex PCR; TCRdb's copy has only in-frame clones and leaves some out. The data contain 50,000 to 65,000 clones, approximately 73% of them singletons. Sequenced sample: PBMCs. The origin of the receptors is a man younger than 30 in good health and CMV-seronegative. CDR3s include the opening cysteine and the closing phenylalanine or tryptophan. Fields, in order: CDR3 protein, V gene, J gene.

CDR3: CASSQESAGLNEKLFF
V: TRBV4-2
J: TRBJ1-4

CDR3: CASSLSAGFTEAFF
V: TRBV7-2
J: TRBJ1-1

CDR3: CASSSRTGLRETQYF
V: TRBV11-3
J: TRBJ2-5

CDR3: CASAAQLDSPLHF
V: TRBV6-4
J: TRBJ1-6

CDR3: CASSPQGVYGYTF
V: TRBV5-6
J: TRBJ1-2

CDR3: CSASGSYEQYF
V: TRBV20-1
J: TRBJ2-7

CDR3: CASSLAGIGTSGHYEQYF
V: TRBV5-1
J: TRBJ2-7

CDR3: CASSVGGQGASEAFF
V: TRBV9
J: TRBJ1-1

CDR3: CASRAATSGSLYNEQFF
V: TRBV27
J: TRBJ2-1

CDR3: CASSAGSESVHEQYF
V: TRBV6-5
J: TRBJ2-7

CDR3: CASSEQGRYGYTF
V: TRBV25-1
J: TRBJ1-2

CDR3: CASGRGSNEQFF
V: TRBV9
J: TRBJ2-1

CDR3: CASSLAQGLYGYTF
V: TRBV7-2
J: TRBJ1-2

CDR3: CAISDRGNTEAFF
V: TRBV10-3
J: TRBJ1-1

CDR3: CASRTSGDSTDTQYF
V: TRBV10-3
J: TRBJ2-3

CDR3: CASSSPWGAATEAFF
V: TRBV4-1
J: TRBJ1-1

CDR3: CASSWGGTDTQYF
V: TRBV28
J: TRBJ2-3

CDR3: CAITDRGSYEQYF
V: TRBV10-3
J: TRBJ2-7

CDR3: CASSQGARPYEQYF
V: TRBV6-5
J: TRBJ2-7

CDR3: CASSPRQGNNEKLFF
V: TRBV18
J: TRBJ1-4

CDR3: CASIELAGEGNEQFF
V: TRBV7-9
J: TRBJ2-1

CDR3: CASSEERGGIGLMNTEAFF
V: TRBV2
J: TRBJ1-1

CDR3: CASSLGQGISYEQYF
V: TRBV7-8
J: TRBJ2-7

CDR3: CASTPGWGRDTEAFF
V: TRBV7-8
J: TRBJ1-1

CDR3: CANNFRVEGNQPQHF
V: TRBV6-5
J: TRBJ1-5

CDR3: CASSQDEGQRTDTQYF
V: TRBV4-3
J: TRBJ2-3

CDR3: CASSHRGPEPHTEAFF
V: TRBV14
J: TRBJ1-1

CDR3: CAWSVLPGEGEQYF
V: TRBV30
J: TRBJ2-7

CDR3: CASSLGGANVLTF
V: TRBV27
J: TRBJ2-6

CDR3: CAWSPQGDEQYF
V: TRBV30
J: TRBJ2-7

CDR3: CASSYSRDSSYEQYF
V: TRBV6-5
J: TRBJ2-7

CDR3: CASTSPGGAREQYF
V: TRBV6-5
J: TRBJ2-7

CDR3: CASSEGTGPRYGYTF
V: TRBV6-1
J: TRBJ1-2

CDR3: CASSLVLAGGLDNNEQFF
V: TRBV7-6
J: TRBJ2-1

CDR3: CALQQGHLYGYTF
V: TRBV19
J: TRBJ1-2

CDR3: CASSIGTDYEKLFF
V: TRBV6-1
J: TRBJ1-4

CDR3: CASSSYQTIYF
V: TRBV7-2
J: TRBJ1-3

CDR3: CASSERDTDQPQHF
V: TRBV2
J: TRBJ1-5

CDR3: CSASKQEQYF
V: TRBV20-1
J: TRBJ2-7

CDR3: CASKLQENTEAFF
V: TRBV19
J: TRBJ1-1

CDR3: CASSSPSGRAHEQFF
V: TRBV28
J: TRBJ2-1

CDR3: CASSQDLGQGANSPLHF
V: TRBV4-2
J: TRBJ1-6

CDR3: CASRAPSGGGELFF
V: TRBV6-5
J: TRBJ2-2

CDR3: CASSQLAGVLTGELFF
V: TRBV4-1
J: TRBJ2-2

CDR3: CSVGGTGFGELFF
V: TRBV29-1
J: TRBJ2-2

CDR3: CAWSGTREKLFF
V: TRBV30
J: TRBJ1-4

CDR3: CASRGTRAGYEQYF
V: TRBV6-5
J: TRBJ2-7

CDR3: CASKSLGQTISYEQYF
V: TRBV6-4
J: TRBJ2-7

CDR3: CASSYSDVGEYEAFF
V: TRBV6-5
J: TRBJ1-1

CDR3: CASSSGLAGLPYEQYF
V: TRBV5-4
J: TRBJ2-7

CDR3: CASSVGTSAETQYF
V: TRBV7-6
J: TRBJ2-5